The 20 T cell receptor beta chains below were found in one sample sequenced in a study of blood T cell repertoires in COVID-19. Sequenced by immunoSEQ multiplex PCR; TCRdb stores in-frame clones only, minus some. The sample carries hundreds of thousands of clones, approximately 85% recorded once. Sequencing was carried out using peripheral blood. These receptors were taken from a man between 45 and 60 years old with COVID-19, enrolled during active disease.

The chain has TRBV3-1 (or the pseudogene TRBV3-2) and TRBJ2-2, with 7 bases lining up with TRBD2. The trim removed 4 bases at V and 6 bases at J, leaving 5 bases unmatched. The CDR3 runs 14 residues. Germline lookup yields CDR1 LGHDT and CDR2 YNNKEL (reference sequence). The CDR3 coding sequence is TGTGCCAGCAGCCTTAGGACTAGTGCCGGGGAGCTGTTTTTT. It specifies CASSLRTSAGELFF.

A word on this clone: The sample contains more than one DNA sequence encoding this CDR3. The chain joins TRBV11-2 to TRBJ2-5; D is unresolved. The CDR3 is 13 amino acids. Trimming took off 2 bases at V and 5 bases at J, with 9 bases between the two ends. Germline loops: CDR1 SGHAT, CDR2 FQNNGV. The CDR3 sequence: CASSLSVRETQYF. In nucleotides, the CDR3 is TGTGCCAGCAGCTTAAGTGTACGGGAGACCCAGTACTTC.

The chain recombines TRBV6-5 with TRBJ2-7; 8 bases are shared with TRBD1. The CDR3 has 15 amino acids. Germline CDR1 reads MNHEY; CDR2 reads SVGAGI. Losses at the gene ends were 6 bases for V and 1 base for J; bases not matched to a gene: 8. CDR3 sequence (DNA): TGTGCCAGCAGCCGTGGACAGGGATTATCCTACGAGCAGTACTTC. This codes for CASSRGQGLSYEQYF.

The rearrangement links TRBV5-1 to TRBJ2-3; possibly TRBD1 for D (6 bases). The germline CDR1 and CDR2 sequences are SGHRS and YFSETQ. The CDR3 extends over 16 amino acids. Trimming pared 4 bases from V and 0 bases from J, leaving 15 bases between. The CDR3 region has the DNA TGCGCCAGCAGCCCAACAGGGTTTCCTAGCACAGATACGCAGTATTTT. Its translation is CASSPTGFPSTDTQYF.

This clone has more than one count but fewer than ten. The V gene is TRBV12-5, the J gene TRBJ2-7, with a tentative D call TRBD2 (5 bases). Germline V gene data show CDR1 as LGHNT and CDR2 as FRNRAP. Trimming left V 7 bases short and J 2 bases short, with 15 bases between. The CDR3 consists of 14 residues. The CDR3 loop is CASALDSGPYEQYF. CDR3 bases: TGTGCTAGTGCCCTGGACTCGGGCCCCTACGAGCAGTACTTC.

The chain couples TRBV19 to TRBJ1-1; D ambiguous. This CDR3 has 11 residues. Per germline, CDR1 LNHDA and CDR2 SQIVND (reference sequence). V was clipped by 10 bases and J by 9 bases, with 15 bases between them. The CDR3 sequence is CATSSGSKAFF. DNA of the CDR3: TGTGCCACTTCATCCGGGAGCAAAGCTTTCTTT.

The chain is built from TRBV5-4 and TRBJ1-6, with D unclear. V lost 3 bases to trimming and J lost 10 bases, with 17 bases between them. The CDR3 has 15 residues. Germline V CDR1 and CDR2: SGHNT, YYREEE (reference sequence). CDR3 region: CASSSFDITGSPLHF. CDR3 nucleotide sequence: TGTGCCAGCAGCTCCTTCGACATAACGGGGTCACCCCTCCACTTT. The full variable domain, its missing parts supplied by reference TRBV5-4 and TRBJ1-6, is ETGVTQSPTHLIKTRGQQVTLRCSSQSGHNTVSWYQQALGQGPQFIFQYYREEENGRGNFPPRFSGLQFPNYSSELNVNALELDDSALYLCASSSFDITGSPLHFGNGTRLTVT.

The sample holds a few counts of this clone. This sequence joins TRBV3-1 (or the pseudogene TRBV3-2) and TRBJ1-3; no definite D call. V shed 4 bases and J shed 1 base, with 5 bases lying between them. Germline V gives CDR1 LGHDT, CDR2 YNNKEL (reference sequence). The CDR3 runs to 13 residues. CDR3 residues: CASSPGSGNTIYF. The CDR3, as DNA: TGTGCCAGCAGCCCCGGGTCTGGAAACACCATATATTTT.

This clone came up a few times. The rearrangement joins TRBV6-2 or TRBV6-3 to TRBJ2-1; no firm D call. V gave up 9 bases and J gave up 7 bases, with 13 bases separating them. The germline CDR1 and CDR2 sequences are MNHEY and SVGEGT. The CDR3 covers 12 residues. The CDR3 protein is CASSHSSNEQFF. CDR3 DNA sequence: TGTGCCAGTAGTCACTCCTCTAATGAGCAGTTCTTC.

CDR3 sequence (DNA): TGTGCCAGCAGTTTACGTTCCAGCGGGGCCCCTTTCTTC. Residues: CASSLRSSGAPFF. The chain uses TRBV12-3 or TRBV12-4 and TRBJ2-1, with 7 bases aligning to TRBD2. This CDR3 region has 13 residues. With V trimmed by 2 bases and J by 16 bases, 11 bases remained unmatched.

The CDR3 region is CASSQGSQGGYEQYF. CDR3 DNA sequence: TGTGCCAGCAGCCAAGGAAGTCAGGGTGGATACGAGCAGTACTTC. The chain carries TRBV4-2 and TRBJ2-7; D is possibly TRBD1 (5 bases). CDR3 length: 15 residues. Germline V gene lookup returns CDR1 LGHNA and CDR2 YNFKEQ. With 1 base removed from V and 4 bases from J, the gap between germline ends came to 14 bases.

The table lists this clone with a few counts. This chain connects TRBV9 to TRBJ1-2, with TRBD1 matching 11 bases. Trimming cost V 3 bases and J 4 bases; bases outside gene matches: 11. Germline CDR1 SGDLS, CDR2 YYNGEE. This CDR3 is 17 amino acids long. The CDR3 DNA follows: TGTGCCAGCAGCGCCCGGGACAGGGGGGCACTTGGCTATGGCTACACCTTC. Its translation is CASSARDRGALGYGYTF.

The sample holds one count of this clone. The CDR3 region has the DNA TGTGCCAGCAGCTTGGGGGGACAGGGAAATGAGCAGTTCTTC. This sequence encodes CASSLGGQGNEQFF. This chain uses TRBV5-4 with TRBJ2-1, with 9 bases aligning to TRBD1. CDR1 and CDR2 (germline): SGHNT, YYREEE (reference sequence). The J segment lost 7 bases and the V segment lost 0 bases, leaving 2 bases of the junction unmatched. The CDR3 consists of 14 residues.

This clone was counted once. This chain joins TRBV21-1 and TRBJ1-6; the D segment call TRBD1 is taken from the table without a DNA check. TRBV21-1 is termed a pseudogene. This CDR3 has 19 amino acids. CDR3 sequence: CASSKVTGGYSSYNSPLHF. DNA for the CDR3: TGTGCCAGCAGCAAAGTGACAGGGGGCTACAGCTCCTATAATTCACCCCTCCACTTT.

Comments on this clone: Other DNA sequences in this specimen translate into the identical CDR3. The V call is TRBV10-3, the J call TRBJ1-6, with 10 bases lining up with TRBD1. The germline V gene encodes CDR1 ENHRY and CDR2 SYGVKD. The CDR3 is 14 amino acids. Trimming removed 6 bases from V and 7 bases from J; junction bases left unmatched: 3. CDR3 coding DNA: TGTGCCATCAGCGGGGACAGGGGAAATTCACCCCTCCACTTT. Translating it yields CAISGDRGNSPLHF.

This rearrangement joins TRBV28 to TRBJ2-7; 7 bases map to TRBD2. Germline V gene data show CDR1 as MDHEN and CDR2 as SYDVKM. V shed 3 bases and J 3 bases; nucleotides not matched to a gene: 5. The CDR3 totals 14 residues. The CDR3 region has the DNA TGTGCCAGCAGTTTCCGGCCTAGCGGCTACGAGCAGTACTTC. It translates to CASSFRPSGYEQYF.

The genes are TRBV7-9 and TRBJ1-2, with TRBD1 as a possible D gene (6 bases). The CDR3 extends over 17 amino acids. Trimming removed 5 bases at V and 4 bases at J, with 23 bases between. CDR1 is SEHNR, CDR2 FQNEAQ, per germline (reference sequence). The CDR3 nucleotides read TGTGCCAGCAGCCTGAACCATCGCGCAGGGGTGGTCTATGGCTACACCTTC. The encoded protein is CASSLNHRAGVVYGYTF. The whole variable domain, remainder taken from reference TRBV7-9 and TRBJ1-2, is DTGVSQNPRHKITKRGQNVTFRCDPISEHNRLYWYRQTLGQGPEFLTYFQNEAQLEKSRLLSDRFSAERPKGSFSTLEIQRTEQGDSAMYLCASSLNHRAGVVYGYTFGSGTRLTVV.

This clone appeared a single time. This chain uses TRBV28 with TRBJ1-1; 8 bases match TRBD1. The CDR3 spans 16 residues. With 5 bases clipped from V and 7 bases from J, the junction kept 15 bases outside the gene matches. Germline-derived CDR1 and CDR2 are MDHEN and SYDVKM. CDR3 in amino acids: CASSPAGQVKGDEAFF. The CDR3, as DNA: TGTGCCAGCAGTCCGGCGGGACAGGTCAAAGGAGATGAAGCTTTCTTT.

The chain joins TRBV5-1 to TRBJ1-2, with TRBD1 matching 7 bases. This CDR3 has 13 residues. With V trimmed by 4 bases and J by 4 bases, 4 bases remained unmatched. Germline CDR1 reads SGHRS; CDR2 reads YFSETQ. The CDR3 DNA reads as TGCGCCAGCAGCAAGGGGGCGAGCTATGGCTACACCTTC. Residues: CASSKGASYGYTF.

This clone was picked up one time. The chain couples TRBV27 to TRBJ2-7; 10 nucleotides agree with TRBD2. Germline assignment: CDR1 MNHEY and CDR2 SMNVEV (reference sequence). This CDR3 comprises 13 residues. V was pared by 6 bases and J by 5 bases, with 4 bases of the junction left unmatched. CDR3 nucleotides: TGTGCCAGCAGACCTAGCGGGGGAAACGAGCAGTACTTC. Its protein is CASRPSGGNEQYF.